This T cell receptor (delta chain) was sequenced in a study of γδ T cells in repeated Plasmodium falciparum infection. The wider study: Donors were malaria-exposed Malian children or age- and gender-matched Australian children. Each infection was followed by sampling at 21 days, plus baseline and some pre-infection draws.

TCRdb applied CATT to the multiplex PCR reads for clone calling. This sample has 90,000 or so delta-chain clones, with over 0.75% found just once. As concerns this clone: Its specificity is unknown.

Study-level results: Many TCRgamma sequences overlapped between individuals in stable Vgamma9/Vdelta2+ repertoires. In Vdelta2-negative, largely Vdelta1+, gammadelta repertoires, repeated controlled infections appeared to drive clonal selection waves.

From germline, CDR1 is TSWWSYY and CDR2 QGS. The CDR3 totals 18 residues. The ends lost 2 bases at V and 2 bases at J; junction bases unmatched: 11. Gammadelta T cells were flow-sorted from PBMC into Vgamma9/Vdelta2+ and Vdelta2-negative populations for bulk analysis. The sample taken for sequencing was gamma-delta T cells from blood. This clonotype was sampled from a pool of human donors (malaria-infected and uninfected, not separated). The chain is built from TRDV1 and TRDJ1; TRDD3 matches 10 bases. The J gene, not given by TCRdb, was assigned here from a germline match of the nucleotide sequence. Written as DNA, the CDR3 is TGTGCTCTTGGGGAATGGAACTGGGGGATGAAACGTACCGATAAACTCATCTTT. Translated, it gives CALGEWNWGMKRTDKLIF.